The next 18 T cell receptor beta chains were all read from a single sample in a study of Ad26.COV2.S vaccination and SARS-CoV-2 variants (dated by TCRdb to 2020 to 2022). This sample's treatment or condition label indicates: approximately 18 received Ad26.COV2.S at low or high dose, single or two shots; roughly five received placebo; per-sample allocation not given. For vaccine and placebo recipients, the sequenced repertoires came from samples collected on day 63 after the first injection. Library generation was performed with the immunoSEQ multiplex PCR assay. The clones in this table, taken by TCRdb from immuneACCESS, are in-frame only. Not every clone is retained; where verified, under half of the shortfall comes from an unresolved V gene, and the cause of the rest is unknown. For this sample the table gives 380,000 or so clones, of which about 87% were detected only once. The ten largest clones represent around 6.4% of the sample.

The sample was peripheral blood, taken in a trial of Ad26.COV2.S vaccine versus placebo. The origin of the receptors is a person between 18 and 65 years old who received the Ad26.COV2.S COVID-19 vaccine or a placebo.

The chain has TRBV5-4 and TRBJ1-2; 7 bases fit TRBD1. This CDR3 has 14 amino acids. Germline CDR1 reads SGHNT; CDR2 reads YYREEE (reference sequence). J lost 5 bases, V lost 7 bases, and 11 bases had no gene match. The CDR3: CASLDRAYNYGYTF. The CDR3 nucleotides read TGTGCCAGCCTAGACAGGGCGTACAATTATGGCTACACCTTC.

This chain uses TRBV7-9 with TRBJ2-5, with 7 bases aligning to TRBD1. CDR1 and CDR2 (germline): SEHNR, FQNEAQ (reference sequence). This CDR3 contains 13 residues. V dropped 5 bases and J dropped 5; count of bases not matched to a gene: 5. The CDR3 sequence: CASSTQGWETQYF. In DNA, the CDR3 is TGTGCCAGCAGCACACAGGGGTGGGAGACCCAGTACTTC.

The V call is TRBV5-1, the J call TRBJ1-5; D is uncertain. The CDR3 totals 13 residues. Germline values: CDR1 SGHRS, CDR2 YFSETQ. V lost 4 bases and J lost 5, with 10 bases in between. DNA of the CDR3: TGCGCCAGCAGCCCGTTAGGCTATCAGCCCCAGCATTTT. It encodes CASSPLGYQPQHF.

This clone has only one observation. The chain employs TRBV7-9 and TRBJ1-4; the D is unclear. V was trimmed by 3 bases and J by 8 bases, leaving 13 bases between them. CDR1 is SEHNR and CDR2 is FQNEAQ in the germline V gene (reference sequence). This CDR3 contains 14 residues. This CDR3 is CASSLGYSGEKLFF. CDR3 sequence (DNA): TGTGCCAGCAGCTTGGGTTACAGTGGAGAAAAACTGTTTTTT.

This chain joins TRBV25-1 and TRBJ1-5; the D gene is possibly TRBD1 (5 bases). Germline V gives CDR1 MGHDK, CDR2 SYGVNS. The CDR3 covers 15 residues. The ends were cut back, 11 bases at V and 6 bases at J, with 23 bases in the middle. The CDR3 spells CALIGAGSIGQPQHF. CDR3 in DNA: TGTGCCTTAATCGGGGCAGGGAGTATTGGTCAGCCCCAGCATTTT.

The chain combines TRBV14 with TRBJ1-1; D may be TRBD1 (5 bases). Trimming cost V 7 bases and J 0 bases, with 9 bases left between them. The CDR3 runs to 13 residues. CDR1 is SGHDN and CDR2 is FVKESK in the germline V gene. The CDR3 sequence is CASKGFMNTEAFF. The CDR3 nucleotides read TGTGCCAGCAAGGGGTTTATGAACACTGAAGCTTTCTTT.

This chain uses TRBV3-1 (or the pseudogene TRBV3-2) with TRBJ2-1; perhaps TRBD1 as D (5 bases). This CDR3 is built from 15 residues. Germline V gives CDR1 LGHDT, CDR2 YNNKEL (reference sequence). V was clipped by 4 bases and J by 0 bases, with 10 bases between them. CDR3 in amino acids: CASSLTGHSYNEQFF. Here the CDR3 DNA reads TGTGCCAGCAGCCTCACAGGTCACTCCTACAATGAGCAGTTCTTC.

This chain connects TRBV3-1 (or the pseudogene TRBV3-2) to TRBJ1-2, with 7 bases identical to TRBD1. V trimming: 1 base; J trimming: 6 bases; junction bases outside the gene matches: 5. The CDR3 is made up of 14 amino acids. Germline V gene sequence: CDR1 LGHDT, CDR2 YNNKEL (reference sequence). CDR3 region: CASSQGQGGDGYTF. Here the CDR3 DNA reads TGTGCCAGCAGCCAAGGACAGGGAGGAGATGGCTACACCTTC.

J is TRBJ1-2 and V is TRBV27; 8 bases align to TRBD1. V gave up 5 bases and J gave up 5 bases; unmatched junction bases: 7. The CDR3 spans 14 residues. CDR1 and CDR2 (germline): MNHEY, SMNVEV (reference sequence). In DNA form, the CDR3 reads TGTGCCAGCAGTAGGGCGACAGGGGCTTATGGCTACACCTTC. Translation gives CASSRATGAYGYTF.

This sequence joins TRBV6-2 or TRBV6-3 and TRBJ2-7; 8 bases are shared with TRBD2. The CDR3 has 15 amino acids. In germline, CDR1 is MNHEY, CDR2 SVGEGT. Trimming removed 5 bases from V and 0 bases from J; junction bases left unmatched: 6. The CDR3 region is CASSHGLAGSYEQYF. For the CDR3, the DNA is TGTGCCAGCAGTCACGGACTAGCAGGCTCCTACGAGCAGTACTTC.

The chain joins TRBV7-3 to TRBJ2-6; 7 bases map to TRBD1. CDR1 and CDR2 from the germline V gene are SGHTA and FQGTGA. The CDR3 covers 18 residues. V lost 1 base, J lost 0 bases, and 6 bases stayed unmatched. The CDR3 coding sequence is TGTGCCAGCAGCTTAAAGACAGGGCCCTCCTCTGGGGCCAACGTCCTGACTTTC. This sequence encodes CASSLKTGPSSGANVLTF.

This clone was detected only once. This rearrangement joins TRBV30 to TRBJ2-3, with 13 bases lining up with TRBD2. CDR3 length equals 20 residues. The V and J ends lost 0 bases and 0 bases, in that order; junction bases with no gene match: 12. Germline CDR1 reads GTSNPN; CDR2 reads SVGIG (reference sequence). CDR3: CAWSVLRLAGGTTSTDTQYF. The CDR3 nucleotides read TGTGCCTGGAGTGTCCTTAGACTAGCGGGAGGAACTACTAGCACAGATACGCAGTATTTT.

The V gene is TRBV7-9, the J gene TRBJ1-2, with no clear D. This CDR3 has 11 residues. The V gene's germline CDR1 is SEHNR and CDR2 FQNEAQ (reference sequence). V lost 8 bases, J lost 4 bases, and 8 bases lay in between. The CDR3 region has the DNA TGTGCCAGCTCTGGAATCTATGGCTACACCTTC. Translation gives CASSGIYGYTF.

The chain uses TRBV27 and TRBJ1-1; D perhaps matches TRBD1 (5 bases). The V end was cut by 5 bases, the J end by 5 bases, with 12 bases between. The CDR3 has 13 amino acids. Germline assignment: CDR1 MNHEY and CDR2 SMNVEV (reference sequence). CDR3 sequence: CASSVLRGTEAFF. CDR3 nucleotide sequence: TGTGCCAGCAGTGTACTAAGGGGAACTGAAGCTTTCTTT.

The chain is built from TRBV9 and TRBJ2-7, with TRBD1 matching over 11 bases. Germline CDR1 SGDLS, CDR2 YYNGEE. The J segment lost 4 bases and the V segment lost 0 bases, leaving 3 bases of the junction unmatched. This CDR3 comprises 15 residues. For the CDR3, the DNA is TGTGCCAGCAGCGTAGCCGGGACAGGGGGATACGAGCAGTACTTC. It yields the protein CASSVAGTGGYEQYF.

The chain links TRBV12-5 to TRBJ1-6; tentative D call: TRBD1 (5 bases). The CDR3 covers 14 residues. CDR1 is LGHNT, CDR2 FRNRAP, per germline. V gave up 2 bases and J gave up 14 bases, with 16 bases separating them. As DNA, the CDR3 is TGTGCTAGTGGTTTGTTAAGCTCCGGGGGGTCCCTCCACTTT. Translation gives CASGLLSSGGSLHF.

Points on this clone: The junction departs from germline at one end; a sequencing error may be responsible. The chain links TRBV6-1 to TRBJ1-5; D is undetermined. The length of the CDR3 is 14 residues. The germline V gene has CDR1 MNHNS and CDR2 SASEGT. The CDR3 nucleotides are TGTGCCAGCAGAGAAGGCGACTTCAATCAGCCCCAGCATTTT. Translation gives CASREGDFNQPQHF.

The chain links TRBV6-5 to TRBJ2-3; D call uncertain. Germline loops: CDR1 MNHEY, CDR2 SVGAGI. The CDR3 length is 14 residues. V lost 6 bases and J lost 4, with 14 bases in between. The CDR3 loop is CASRVTGSPDTQYF. The DNA of the CDR3 is TGTGCCAGCAGAGTCACGGGTTCCCCAGATACGCAGTATTTT.